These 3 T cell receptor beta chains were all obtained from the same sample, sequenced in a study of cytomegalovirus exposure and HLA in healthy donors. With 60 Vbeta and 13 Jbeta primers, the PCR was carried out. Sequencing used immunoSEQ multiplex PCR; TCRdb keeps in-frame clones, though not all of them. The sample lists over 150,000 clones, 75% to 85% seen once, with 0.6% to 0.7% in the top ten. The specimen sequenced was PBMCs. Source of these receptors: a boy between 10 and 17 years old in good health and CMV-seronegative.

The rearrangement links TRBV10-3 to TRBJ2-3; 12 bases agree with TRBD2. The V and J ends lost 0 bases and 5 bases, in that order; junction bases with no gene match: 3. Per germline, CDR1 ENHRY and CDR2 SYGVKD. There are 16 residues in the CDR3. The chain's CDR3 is CAISESTSGGGDTQYF. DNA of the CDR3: TGTGCCATCAGTGAGTCGACTAGCGGGGGAGGAGATACGCAGTATTTT.

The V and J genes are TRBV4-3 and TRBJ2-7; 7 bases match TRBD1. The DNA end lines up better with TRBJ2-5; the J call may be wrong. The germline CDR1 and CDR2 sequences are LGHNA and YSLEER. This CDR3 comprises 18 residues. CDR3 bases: TGCGCCAGCAGCCGCGACCCACCGGGACAGCTGTACCAAGAGACCCAGTACTTC. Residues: CASSRDPPGQLYQETQYF.

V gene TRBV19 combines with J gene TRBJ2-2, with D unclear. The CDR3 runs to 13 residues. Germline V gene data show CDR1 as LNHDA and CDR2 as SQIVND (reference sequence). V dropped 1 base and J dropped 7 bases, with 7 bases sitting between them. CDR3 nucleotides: TGTGCCAGTAGTATAGTCCGCGGCGGGGAGCTGTTTTTT. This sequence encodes CASSIVRGGELFF.